The 32 T cell receptor beta chains given below trace back to one sample, sequenced in a study of blood T cell repertoires in COVID-19 (dated by TCRdb to 2019 to 2021). Libraries were prepared through the immunoSEQ multiplex PCR assay. TCRdb's version of the immuneACCESS table is confined to in-frame rearrangements and falls short of the full clone set. An unresolved V gene accounts for under half of the shortfall where checked; the remainder is of unknown origin. Present in this sample are approximately 65,000 clones, more than 70% of which were seen just once. 4.1% of the sample comes from the top ten. Sequencing input: peripheral blood. These receptors were obtained from a man in his fifties with acute or convalescent COVID-19.

The chain recombines TRBV25-1 with TRBJ1-2, with D unresolved. This CDR3 comprises 14 residues. Trimming cost V 1 base and J 8 bases, with 14 bases left between them. Germline assignment: CDR1 MGHDK and CDR2 SYGVNS. CDR3 nucleotides: TGTGCCAGCAGTGAATCGCGGGCCCTGAGGGGCTACACCTTC. Encoded protein: CASSESRALRGYTF.

The rearrangement joins TRBV11-2 to TRBJ1-3; TRBD1 agrees at 8 bases. V was pared by 5 bases and J by 2 bases, with 2 bases of the junction left unmatched. Germline V gene data show CDR1 as SGHAT and CDR2 as FQNNGV. The CDR3 is made up of 14 amino acids. The CDR3 sequence is CASSQDRAGNTIYF. CDR3 nucleotide sequence: TGTGCCAGCAGCCAGGACAGGGCTGGAAACACCATATATTTT.

The V call is TRBV7-3, the J call TRBJ1-2; D uncertain. Germline loops: CDR1 SGHTA, CDR2 FQGTGA. This CDR3 contains 13 residues. V dropped 5 bases and J dropped 4 bases, with 11 bases sitting between them. CDR3 in DNA: TGTGCCAGCAGCCGAGACGGAGCCTATGGCTACACCTTC. This sequence encodes CASSRDGAYGYTF.

This chain connects TRBV7-2 to TRBJ2-7, with TRBD1 matching 9 bases. The CDR3 is 17 residues long. Germline-derived CDR1 and CDR2 are SGHTA and FQGNSA. Trimming removed 1 base from V and 5 bases from J; junction bases left unmatched: 12. The CDR3 sequence is CASSLGYWGDRANEQYF. The CDR3 DNA follows: TGTGCCAGCAGCTTAGGGTATTGGGGGGACAGGGCGAACGAGCAGTACTTC.

V and J are TRBV4-1 and TRBJ2-4, with a tentative D call TRBD2 (5 bases). This CDR3 has 21 residues. The germline V gene has CDR1 MGHRA and CDR2 YSYEKL. The germline V and J ends were trimmed by 0 bases and 6 bases, with 30 bases remaining between them. The CDR3 sequence is CASSQDPRAVRGTTNRNIQYF. The CDR3 coding sequence is TGCGCCAGCAGCCAAGATCCCCGGGCCGTCCGGGGAACGACCAATAGAAACATTCAGTACTTC.

This sequence joins TRBV3-1 (or the pseudogene TRBV3-2) and TRBJ1-5; 9 bases fit TRBD1. Germline loops: CDR1 LGHDT, CDR2 YNNKEL (reference sequence). With 2 bases clipped from V and 6 bases from J, the junction kept 5 bases outside the gene matches. The CDR3 is 15 residues long. This CDR3 is CASSQYRDRAQPQHF. In DNA form, the CDR3 reads TGTGCCAGCAGCCAATACCGGGACAGGGCTCAGCCCCAGCATTTT.

J is TRBJ2-5 and V is TRBV27; D is possibly TRBD2 (6 bases). Trimming removed 3 bases at V and 5 bases at J, with 13 bases between. CDR1 and CDR2 from the germline V gene are MNHEY and SMNVEV (reference sequence). The CDR3 totals 14 residues. CDR3 sequence (DNA): TGTGCCAGCAGTTTTCTTTGGGGGAGGGAGACCCAGTACTTC. Protein: CASSFLWGRETQYF.

This chain links TRBV3-1 (or the pseudogene TRBV3-2) with TRBJ2-3, with D maybe TRBD1 (6 bases). V lost 4 bases to trimming and J lost 7 bases, with 12 bases between them. The germline V gene encodes CDR1 LGHDT and CDR2 YNNKEL (reference sequence). The CDR3 runs 13 residues. The CDR3 nucleotides read TGTGCCAGCAGCCTAAAGGGGGAGCATACGCAGTATTTT. Encoded protein: CASSLKGEHTQYF.

The rearrangement joins TRBV7-9 to TRBJ1-2; D gene ambiguous. The CDR3 loop spans 14 amino acids. The V end was cut by 5 bases, the J end by 5 bases, with 15 bases between. The V gene's germline CDR1 is SEHNR and CDR2 FQNEAQ (reference sequence). The CDR3 sequence is CASSPQVGSYGYTF. The CDR3 nucleotides read TGTGCCAGCAGCCCCCAAGTAGGGAGTTATGGCTACACCTTC.

The genes are TRBV19 and TRBJ2-5; 10 bases map to TRBD1. This CDR3 has 15 residues. Trimming cost V 5 bases and J 5 bases; bases outside gene matches: 8. Germline CDR1 LNHDA, CDR2 SQIVND (reference sequence). CDR3 in amino acids: CASSRTGGIGETQYF. Here the CDR3 DNA reads TGTGCCAGTAGTCGGACAGGGGGGATTGGGGAGACCCAGTACTTC.

The chain carries TRBV15 and TRBJ1-4, with D possibly being TRBD1 (5 bases). The CDR3 is 15 residues long. With 1 base removed from V and 7 bases from J, the gap between germline ends came to 13 bases. CDR1 and CDR2 from the germline V gene are LNHNV and YYDKDF (reference sequence). CDR3 region: CATSRGPGLGEKLFF. The DNA of the CDR3 is TGTGCCACCAGCAGAGGGCCAGGGTTGGGTGAAAAACTGTTTTTT. Filled out from reference TRBV15 and TRBJ1-4, the complete variable domain reads DAMVIQNPRYQVTQFGKPVTLSCSQTLNHNVMYWYQQKSSQAPKLLFHYYDKDFNNEADTPDNFQSRRPNTSFCFLDIRSPGLGDTAMYLCATSRGPGLGEKLFFGSGTQLSVL.

CDR3 sequence: CAIERVGGDTQYF. CDR3 sequence (DNA): TGTGCCATCGAACGGGTCGGGGGAGATACGCAGTATTTT. The V gene is TRBV7-9, the J gene TRBJ2-3; tentatively, D is TRBD2 (6 bases). V lost 10 bases and J 5 bases, leaving 16 bases between the germline ends. Germline V gene data show CDR1 as SEHNR and CDR2 as FQNEAQ (reference sequence). The CDR3 totals 13 residues.

The V and J genes are TRBV7-9 and TRBJ1-2; D call uncertain. The CDR3 extends over 15 amino acids. Germline lookup yields CDR1 SEHNR and CDR2 FQNEAQ (reference sequence). V lost 0 bases and J lost 7, with 15 bases in between. CDR3: CASSLAIREKGGYTF. CDR3 bases: TGTGCCAGCAGCTTAGCGATCCGGGAGAAGGGTGGCTACACCTTC.

V and J are TRBV3-1 (or the pseudogene TRBV3-2) and TRBJ2-1; 15 positions match TRBD2. CDR1 is LGHDT, CDR2 YNNKEL, per germline (reference sequence). This CDR3 is 17 amino acids long. The junction had 4 bases not matched to a gene; V was cut back by 4 bases and J by 3 bases. The CDR3 DNA sequence: TGTGCCAGCAGCCGGACTAGCGGGAGGGCCCTCTACAATGAGCAGTTCTTC. Translation gives CASSRTSGRALYNEQFF.

This sequence joins TRBV24-1 and TRBJ1-1, with 8 bases that match TRBD1. Germline lookup yields CDR1 KGHDR and CDR2 SFDVKD. The V and J ends lost 2 bases and 5 bases, in that order; junction bases with no gene match: 9. The CDR3 sequence is 16 residues long. The CDR3 DNA reads as TGTGCCACCAGTGATTCACAGGGGGTGGGGGTTACTGAAGCTTTCTTT. Amino acid sequence: CATSDSQGVGVTEAFF.

The V gene is TRBV12-3 or TRBV12-4, the J gene TRBJ1-1; no clear D. The CDR3 sequence is 13 residues long. V was clipped by 1 base and J by 7 bases, with 10 bases between them. CDR3 loop: CASSLGLHSEAFF. In DNA, the CDR3 is TGTGCCAGCAGTTTAGGGTTACACAGTGAAGCTTTCTTT.

The genes are TRBV5-1 and TRBJ2-5; 9 nucleotides match TRBD2. Germline values: CDR1 SGHRS, CDR2 YFSETQ. The CDR3 has 17 residues. With V trimmed by 2 bases and J by 3 bases, 11 bases remained unmatched. The CDR3 DNA follows: TGCGCCAGCAGCTTTACCCCCGTCCAGCGGGGGGAAGAGACCCAGTACTTC. Translated: CASSFTPVQRGEETQYF.

The chain couples TRBV5-6 to TRBJ1-4; D might be TRBD1 (6 bases). CDR1 is SGHDT, CDR2 YYEEEE, per germline. CDR3 length: 14 amino acids. Trimming stripped 2 bases from V and 3 bases from J, with 8 bases between. The CDR3 DNA reads TGTGCCAGCAGCTTTGGACAGCCTAATGAAAAACTGTTTTTT. As protein: CASSFGQPNEKLFF.

The V and J genes are TRBV27 and TRBJ2-7, with 7 bases fitting TRBD1. Germline values: CDR1 MNHEY, CDR2 SMNVEV (reference sequence). This CDR3 has 13 amino acids. V gave up 5 bases and J gave up 2 bases; unmatched junction bases: 3. The CDR3 sequence is CASSEGQTYEQYF. CDR3 DNA sequence: TGTGCCAGCAGTGAGGGACAGACCTACGAGCAGTACTTC.

The V and J genes are TRBV10-3 and TRBJ2-5; weak D call: TRBD1 (6 bases). Germline loops: CDR1 ENHRY, CDR2 SYGVKD. The CDR3 spans 13 residues. The ends were cut back, 4 bases at V and 3 bases at J, with 9 bases in the middle. The CDR3: CAISGTAEETQYF. Here the CDR3 DNA reads TGTGCCATCAGTGGGACAGCGGAAGAGACCCAGTACTTC.

The chain combines TRBV3-1 (or the pseudogene TRBV3-2) with TRBJ1-1; no clear D. V lost 1 base and J 6 bases, leaving 12 bases between the germline ends. The CDR3 runs to 14 residues. Germline lookup yields CDR1 LGHDT and CDR2 YNNKEL (reference sequence). This CDR3 is CASSQGYRSPEAFF. CDR3 bases: TGTGCCAGCAGCCAAGGGTACAGATCCCCTGAAGCTTTCTTT.

The chain links TRBV2 to TRBJ2-2; D gene uncertain. V lost 10 bases and J 0 bases, leaving 15 bases between the germline ends. CDR1 and CDR2 from the germline V gene are SNHLY and FYNNEI. This CDR3 contains 15 residues. The CDR3 sequence is CATTEALANTGELFF. Written as DNA, the CDR3 is TGTGCCACCACCGAGGCGCTCGCGAACACCGGGGAGCTGTTTTTT.

This clone was seen just once. The J gene is TRBJ2-7, the V gene TRBV9; D perhaps matches TRBD1 (6 bases). Germline V gene data show CDR1 as SGDLS and CDR2 as YYNGEE. CDR3 length: 14 residues. The V gene lost 3 bases and the J gene lost 5 bases, with 15 bases spanning the gap. The CDR3 spells CASSATTGTHEQYF. CDR3 sequence (DNA): TGTGCCAGCAGCGCTACCACAGGGACCCACGAGCAGTACTTC.

J is TRBJ2-1 and V is TRBV11-3; TRBD1 matches 8 bases. The CDR3 runs to 14 residues. The germline V gene encodes CDR1 SGHNT and CDR2 YENEEA. With V trimmed by 5 bases and J by 7 bases, 7 bases remained unmatched. CDR3 DNA sequence: TGTGCCAGCAGCACGCAGGGGGCGAAGAATGAGCAGTTCTTC. It yields the protein CASSTQGAKNEQFF.

The chain carries TRBV18 and TRBJ1-1; D perhaps matches TRBD1 (5 bases). Trimming took 1 base from V and 0 from J, leaving 9 bases between them. Per germline, CDR1 KGHSH and CDR2 LQKENI. The CDR3 has 15 residues. The CDR3 bases are TGTGCCAGCTCACCACGGGAACAGGTGAACACTGAAGCTTTCTTT. It specifies CASSPREQVNTEAFF.

The V and J genes are TRBV6-1 and TRBJ2-3; D is possibly TRBD1 (5 bases). V was trimmed by 3 bases and J by 0 bases, leaving 10 bases between them. This CDR3 has 15 amino acids. Per germline, CDR1 MNHNS and CDR2 SASEGT. DNA for the CDR3: TGTGCCAGCAGTGACGGGCCAGGGAGCACAGATACGCAGTATTTT. Its protein product is CASSDGPGSTDTQYF.

This clone was observed a handful of times. The V call is TRBV15, the J call TRBJ1-1; D is undetermined. This CDR3 has 15 amino acids. V dropped 0 bases and J dropped 4 bases, with 12 bases sitting between them. Germline V gene data show CDR1 as LNHNV and CDR2 as YYDKDF (reference sequence). The chain's CDR3 is CATSRDEVEGTEAFF. In DNA form, the CDR3 reads TGTGCCACCAGCAGAGATGAGGTGGAGGGCACTGAAGCTTTCTTT.

J is TRBJ1-5 and V is TRBV2; D is perhaps TRBD1 (5 bases). The CDR3 runs 14 residues. Germline loops: CDR1 SNHLY, CDR2 FYNNEI. V was trimmed by 6 bases and J by 0 bases, leaving 9 bases between them. The CDR3 DNA reads as TGTGCCAGCAGGAAGACAGCTAGCAATCAGCCCCAGCATTTT. As protein: CASRKTASNQPQHF.

The CDR3 DNA sequence: TGTGCCAGCAGTCCCCCTGACACTGAAGCTTTCTTT. Translation: CASSPPDTEAFF. J is TRBJ1-1 and V is TRBV12-3 or TRBV12-4; D not resolved. The V end was cut by 5 bases, the J end by 3 bases, with 7 bases between. The CDR3 has 12 amino acids.

The J gene is TRBJ1-5, the V gene TRBV24-1, with D possibly matching TRBD1 (6 bases). CDR1 and CDR2 (germline): KGHDR, SFDVKD. With 6 bases removed from V and 2 bases from J, the gap between germline ends came to 7 bases. This CDR3 spans 13 amino acids. The CDR3 loop is CATSSGGNQPQHF. The CDR3 nucleotides read TGTGCCACCAGTTCAGGGGGCAATCAGCCCCAGCATTTT.

This clone was detected once. This sequence joins TRBV7-9 and TRBJ2-7; D is perhaps TRBD2 (5 bases). Germline V gene data show CDR1 as SEHNR and CDR2 as FQNEAQ (reference sequence). This CDR3 contains 15 residues. Trimming took 3 bases from V and 2 from J, leaving 14 bases between them. CDR3 nucleotide sequence: TGTGCCAGCAGCTTCCGCTCCGGGGATCCCTACGAGCAGTACTTC. Protein: CASSFRSGDPYEQYF.

The chain has TRBV7-9 and TRBJ1-6, with D possibly being TRBD1 (6 bases). The V end lost 2 bases, the J end lost 7 bases, and 12 bases lay between the germline ends. Germline-derived CDR1 and CDR2 are SEHNR and FQNEAQ (reference sequence). The CDR3 consists of 15 residues. For the CDR3, the DNA is TGTGCCAGCAGCTTACAGGGGTTCAGGAATTCACCCCTCCACTTT. Residues: CASSLQGFRNSPLHF.